Below, 29 T cell receptor beta chains from the same sample are listed, as sequenced in a study of blood T cell repertoires in COVID-19. Here immunoSEQ multiplex PCR was the method, and the copy in TCRdb shows in-frame clones only, minus some. Among 150,000 to 200,000 clones listed, roughly 80% were seen once. The sample taken for sequencing was PBMCs or T cells enriched from blood (not recorded which). These receptors all stem from a woman aged 55-75 years with acute COVID-19.

This sequence joins TRBV10-1 and TRBJ2-5; 10 bases map to TRBD2. V lost 1 base to trimming and J lost 2 bases; unmatched junction nucleotides: 4. This CDR3 spans 16 amino acids. CDR1 and CDR2 from the germline V gene are WNHNN and SYGVQD (reference sequence). The DNA of the CDR3 is TGCGCCAGCAGTGAGTTTCTAGCGGGGGAACAAGAGACCCAGTACTTC. Translated, it gives CASSEFLAGEQETQYF.

The CDR3 here is CATSDKGSRNIQYF. CDR3 in DNA: TGTGCCACCAGTGATAAGGGGTCTAGGAACATTCAGTACTTC. The genes are TRBV24-1 and TRBJ2-4; D might be TRBD1 (5 bases). The germline V and J ends were trimmed by 3 bases and 7 bases, with 12 bases remaining between them. The CDR3 consists of 14 residues. The germline V gene has CDR1 KGHDR and CDR2 SFDVKD.

This chain connects TRBV18 to TRBJ1-5; 7 bases agree with TRBD1. Trimming took 6 bases from V and 2 from J; bases not matched to a gene: 16. Germline CDR1 reads KGHSH; CDR2 reads LQKENI. CDR3 length equals 18 residues. The CDR3 sequence is CASSRVFTGEKRNQPQHF. The CDR3 coding sequence is TGTGCCAGCTCTCGCGTATTCACAGGGGAAAAGCGCAATCAGCCCCAGCATTTT. The full variable domain, completed using reference TRBV18 and TRBJ1-5, is NAGVMQNPRHLVRRRGQEARLRCSPMKGHSHVYWYRQLPEEGLKFMVYLQKENIIDESGMPKERFSAEFPKEGPSILRIQQVVRGDSAAYFCASSRVFTGEKRNQPQHFGDGTRLSIL.

This chain links TRBV12-3 or TRBV12-4 with TRBJ1-2; D gene unclear. The CDR3 covers 11 residues. V lost 3 bases, J lost 12 bases, and 11 bases lay in between. In DNA, the CDR3 is TGTGCCAGCAGTTTCGGACGGAGGCACACCTTC. Amino acid sequence: CASSFGRRHTF.

The chain uses TRBV6-6 and TRBJ2-1, with D perhaps matching TRBD2 (6 bases). The length of the CDR3 is 14 residues. The V gene's germline CDR1 is MNHNY and CDR2 SVGAGI (reference sequence). The ends were cut back, 8 bases at V and 8 bases at J, with 19 bases in the middle. The CDR3 protein is CASRPREKTYEQFF. Here the CDR3 DNA reads TGTGCCAGCCGACCCCGGGAGAAGACCTATGAGCAGTTCTTC.

The chain combines TRBV4-3 with TRBJ1-1, with D maybe TRBD1 (6 bases). The CDR3 is 15 amino acids. Germline-derived CDR1 and CDR2 are LGHNA and YSLEER. The V gene lost 6 bases and the J gene lost 4 bases, with 18 bases spanning the gap. CDR3 nucleotide sequence: TGCGCCAGCAGACCCGCCGGGGGGCTTATCACTGAAGCTTTCTTT. Residues: CASRPAGGLITEAFF.

The CDR3 DNA sequence: TGCGCCAGCAGCCCAAGGACAGGGTTCGGGGAGCTGTTTTTT. This codes for CASSPRTGFGELFF. The chain uses TRBV5-1 and TRBJ2-2; 8 bases line up with TRBD1. Germline CDR1 and CDR2: SGHRS and YFSETQ. This CDR3 has 14 residues. The J segment lost 7 bases and the V segment lost 4 bases, leaving 6 bases of the junction unmatched.

The chain couples TRBV9 to TRBJ2-1, with TRBD2 matching over 7 bases. From germline, CDR1 is SGDLS and CDR2 YYNGEE. After removal of 0 bases from V and 10 bases from J, the junction contained 10 bases not matched to a gene. This CDR3 contains 15 residues. The CDR3 bases are TGTGCCAGCAGCGTAGTTGGGGGAGGGGCTCGGGAGCAGTTCTTC. This encodes CASSVVGGGAREQFF.

The table lists this clone with a count of one. J is TRBJ1-2 and V is TRBV18; the D gene is possibly TRBD1 (6 bases). Trimming shortened V by 3 bases and J by 3 bases, and 14 bases separated the two germline ends. The CDR3 has 15 residues. Germline V gives CDR1 KGHSH, CDR2 LQKENI. This CDR3 is CASSPVFGQHYGYTF. The CDR3 DNA sequence: TGTGCCAGCTCACCGGTCTTCGGACAGCACTATGGCTACACCTTC.

This chain joins TRBV4-3 and TRBJ1-5; 8 bases fit TRBD1. This CDR3 region has 18 residues. The ends lost 0 bases at V and 6 bases at J; junction bases unmatched: 13. The germline CDR1 and CDR2 sequences are LGHNA and YSLEER. The CDR3 here is CASSQDRQGAAIGQPQHF. In DNA form, the CDR3 reads TGCGCCAGCAGCCAAGATAGGCAGGGGGCTGCTATCGGTCAGCCCCAGCATTTT.

This chain joins TRBV4-2 and TRBJ2-7; 7 bases are shared with TRBD2. Germline CDR1 LGHNA, CDR2 YNFKEQ. CDR3 size: 18 residues. With V trimmed by 1 base and J by 4 bases, 16 bases remained unmatched. In DNA, the CDR3 is TGTGCCAGCAGCCAAGGGAGATTCGTGGGAGGGCCTCAATACGAGCAGTACTTC. The encoded protein is CASSQGRFVGGPQYEQYF.

This chain links TRBV7-9 with TRBJ2-2, with TRBD1 matching 7 bases. Trimming removed 0 bases from V and 2 bases from J; junction bases left unmatched: 3. Germline V gives CDR1 SEHNR, CDR2 FQNEAQ (reference sequence). The CDR3 consists of 16 residues. The CDR3 region is CASSLAGTANTGELFF. The CDR3 region has the DNA TGTGCCAGCAGCTTAGCCGGGACAGCCAACACCGGGGAGCTGTTTTTT.

Notes on this clone: The junction shows a germline mismatch at one end, possibly a read error. V and J are TRBV30 and TRBJ2-7, with a weak D call TRBD1 (6 bases). The CDR3 sequence is 14 residues long. Germline-derived CDR1 and CDR2 are GTSNPN and SVGIG (reference sequence). CDR3 coding DNA: TGTGCCTGGGGTGTGGGGACAACAACCTACGAGCAGTACTTC. Its protein is CAWGVGTTTYEQYF.

The chain joins TRBV7-6 to TRBJ1-1; D is uncertain. The CDR3 sequence is 14 residues long. Germline V gene data show CDR1 as SGHVS and CDR2 as FNYEAQ. V dropped 3 bases and J dropped 1 base, with 9 bases sitting between them. CDR3 DNA: TGTGCCAGCAGCTTTCAGGAAGGGAACACTGAAGCTTTCTTT. It codes for CASSFQEGNTEAFF.

The V call is TRBV27, the J call TRBJ1-4, with D tentatively TRBD1 (6 bases). The CDR3 runs to 15 residues. Germline values: CDR1 MNHEY, CDR2 SMNVEV (reference sequence). The ends were cut back, 0 bases at V and 8 bases at J, with 13 bases in the middle. The chain's CDR3 is CASSLSREGGEKLFF. Written as DNA, the CDR3 is TGTGCCAGCAGTTTATCGAGGGAGGGGGGCGAAAAACTGTTTTTT.

The V and J genes are TRBV6-4 and TRBJ1-2, with 11 bases matching TRBD1. With 0 bases clipped from V and 7 bases from J, the junction kept 4 bases outside the gene matches. The CDR3 has 15 amino acids. Germline values: CDR1 MRHNA, CDR2 SNTAGT. DNA for the CDR3: TGTGCCAGCAGTGACTCCGGGACAGGGGGTCGTGGCTACACCTTC. Translating gives CASSDSGTGGRGYTF.

V is TRBV12-2 and J is TRBJ2-3; the table's D call of TRBD2 was not tested on the DNA. TRBV12-2 is a documented pseudogene. CDR3 length: 14 amino acids. The CDR3 DNA sequence: TGTGCAAGTCGCTTTCTAGCGGGAGGCGATACGCAGTATTTT. This translates into CASRFLAGGDTQYF.

The chain employs TRBV4-3 and TRBJ1-2; TRBD1 might be the D (5 bases). The germline V and J ends were trimmed by 5 bases and 4 bases, with 17 bases remaining between them. Germline values: CDR1 LGHNA, CDR2 YSLEER. The CDR3 sequence is 15 residues long. The CDR3 DNA follows: TGCGCCAGCAGCTCCCGGACATTCGGGCCCTATGGCTACACCTTC. Encoded protein: CASSSRTFGPYGYTF.

V and J are TRBV4-3 and TRBJ2-2, with 11 nucleotides matching TRBD1. Germline loops: CDR1 LGHNA, CDR2 YSLEER. V gave up 0 bases and J gave up 4 bases; unmatched junction bases: 7. The CDR3 extends over 18 amino acids. CDR3: CASSQEDRGQSGTGELFF. CDR3 in DNA: TGCGCCAGCAGCCAAGAGGACAGGGGGCAGTCAGGCACCGGGGAGCTGTTTTTT.

V usage is TRBV10-1 and J usage is TRBJ1-5; 8 bases fit TRBD1. Germline V gene sequence: CDR1 WNHNN, CDR2 SYGVQD (reference sequence). This CDR3 spans 13 amino acids. After removal of 5 bases from V and 6 bases from J, the junction contained 3 bases not matched to a gene. CDR3 sequence reads: CASSLDRAQPQHF. CDR3 nucleotides: TGCGCCAGCAGTCTGGACAGGGCTCAGCCCCAGCATTTT.

This chain connects TRBV6-5 to TRBJ1-2; perhaps TRBD1 as D (5 bases). Germline assignment: CDR1 MNHEY and CDR2 SVGAGI. V gave up 7 bases and J gave up 4 bases, with 13 bases separating them. The CDR3 length is 13 residues. CDR3 region: CASILDSSYGYTF. DNA of the CDR3: TGTGCCAGCATCCTTGACAGTAGCTATGGCTACACCTTC.

V gene TRBV7-9 combines with J gene TRBJ1-3; D unclear. Germline-derived CDR1 and CDR2 are SEHNR and FQNEAQ (reference sequence). The CDR3 covers 15 residues. The germline V and J ends were trimmed by 2 bases and 0 bases, with 8 bases remaining between them. The CDR3 coding sequence is TGTGCCAGCAGCTTATCCGCGCACTCTGGAAACACCATATATTTT. Its protein product is CASSLSAHSGNTIYF.

J is TRBJ1-1 and V is TRBV27, with D uncertain. Germline V lookup: CDR1 MNHEY, CDR2 SMNVEV (reference sequence). The CDR3 is 16 residues long. Trimming left V 7 bases short and J 0 bases short, with 18 bases between. The CDR3 nucleotides are TGTGCCAGCACCTTTTCCGGGTCCCACATGAACACTGAAGCTTTCTTT. Translated: CASTFSGSHMNTEAFF.

The chain employs TRBV7-9 and TRBJ2-7; 7 bases match TRBD1. Trimming took 2 bases from V and 1 from J; bases not matched to a gene: 2. Germline CDR1 is SEHNR and CDR2 is FQNEAQ (reference sequence). The CDR3 sequence is 14 residues long. Here the CDR3 reads CASSLTGQSYEQYF. The CDR3 DNA sequence: TGTGCCAGCAGCTTAACGGGACAGTCCTACGAGCAGTACTTC.

The chain is built from TRBV7-9 and TRBJ2-1, with D perhaps matching TRBD1 (6 bases). The CDR3 contains 16 residues. Between the trimmed V and J ends, which lost 1 base and 7 bases, there was a span of 17 bases. Germline V gene lookup returns CDR1 SEHNR and CDR2 FQNEAQ (reference sequence). The CDR3, as DNA: TGTGCCAGCAGCTTAGGGGGGCCCCTAGGGAATAATGAGCAGTTCTTC. Amino acids: CASSLGGPLGNNEQFF.

The chain combines TRBV10-3 with TRBJ2-7, with 7 bases fitting TRBD2. The CDR3 contains 16 residues. V shed 8 bases, J shed 0 bases, and the junction held 13 bases outside the gene matches. Germline CDR1 and CDR2: ENHRY and SYGVKD. This CDR3 is CAIVRIGLAASYEQYF. CDR3 sequence (DNA): TGTGCCATCGTACGCATAGGGCTAGCGGCCTCCTACGAGCAGTACTTC.

The chain has TRBV19 and TRBJ1-1; the match to TRBD1 covers 7 bases. This CDR3 spans 14 amino acids. Germline V lookup: CDR1 LNHDA, CDR2 SQIVND (reference sequence). Trimming cost V 1 base and J 7 bases; bases outside gene matches: 6. The CDR3 region is CASSIGQGVDEAFF. The DNA for the CDR3 is TGTGCCAGTAGTATAGGGCAGGGGGTGGATGAAGCTTTCTTT.

The V gene is TRBV7-9, the J gene TRBJ1-1; a possible D gene is TRBD1 (5 bases). Trimming took 5 bases from V and 1 from J, leaving 11 bases between them. The germline gives CDR1 SEHNR, CDR2 FQNEAQ (reference sequence). The CDR3 length is 14 residues. CDR3 in amino acids: CASSPMGGNTEAFF. For the CDR3, the DNA is TGTGCCAGCAGCCCAATGGGGGGGAACACTGAAGCTTTCTTT.

The chain uses TRBV28 and TRBJ1-2, with D maybe TRBD1 (6 bases). V was trimmed by 8 bases and J by 4 bases, leaving 14 bases between them. The CDR3 is 13 amino acids. Per germline, CDR1 MDHEN and CDR2 SYDVKM. This chain's CDR3 is CASRSGHTYGYTF. The CDR3, as DNA: TGTGCCAGCCGATCGGGACACACCTATGGCTACACCTTC.